A selection of T cell receptor beta chains follows, all from one sample in a study of T cells in tumors and immune-related adverse events. Sequenced by immunoSEQ multiplex PCR; TCRdb stores in-frame clones only, minus some. Found here are thousands of clones, roughly two thirds of them singletons; the top ten hold about 6.1%. The specimen comprised gut tissue, sampled from a patient treated with anti-PD-1 therapy. Source of these receptors: a female donor with metastatic renal cell carcinoma. Each CDR3 is given with its conserved first and last residue. The D gene is left open where the match is weak. Expanded clones are given a class, and other clones once, few, many or no size at all.

CASSHQGVVLPNEQYF,TGCGCCAGCAGCCACCAGGGTGTAGTTCTTCCCAACGAGCAGTACTTC,NA,TRBV4-3,NA,TRBJ2-7
CASTIRDRNTDTQYF,TGTGCCAGCACTATCCGGGACAGAAACACAGATACGCAGTATTTT,NA,TRBV6-1,TRBD1,TRBJ2-3
CASSAGTSGTRETQYF,TGTGCCAGCAGCGCCGGGACTAGCGGAACTAGGGAGACCCAGTACTTC,NA,TRBV5-4,TRBD2,TRBJ2-5
CASQTGGLNTEAFF,TGTGCCAGCCAGACAGGGGGTCTGAACACTGAAGCTTTCTTT,NA,TRBV6-1,TRBD1,TRBJ1-1
CASSQVDGNTEAFF,TGCGCCAGCAGCCAGGTTGACGGTAACACTGAAGCTTTCTTT,NA,TRBV4-3,NA,TRBJ1-1
CASGTRTGTGSGNTIYF,TGTGCTAGTGGTACGAGGACCGGGACAGGGTCTGGAAACACCATATATTTT,NA,TRBV12-5,TRBD1,TRBJ1-3
CASSPPGQGLSNEQFF,TGTGCCAGCAGCCCACCGGGACAGGGGCTATCCAATGAGCAGTTCTTC,NA,TRBV14,TRBD1,TRBJ2-1
CASSRGGFGYGYTF,TGTGCCAGCAGCAGGGGGGGTTTCGGCTATGGCTACACCTTC,medium-sized,TRBV11-3,NA,TRBJ1-2
CASSLGRNTEAFF,TGTGCCAGCAGCTTAGGACGTAACACTGAAGCTTTCTTT,few,TRBV7-6,NA,TRBJ1-1
CSVEDPWETSGSVETQYF,TGCAGCGTTGAAGATCCGTGGGAGACTAGCGGGAGTGTGGAGACCCAGTACTTC,NA,TRBV29-1,TRBD2,TRBJ2-5
CAVQGFHSGANVLTF,TGTGCCGTTCAGGGTTTCCACTCTGGGGCCAACGTCCTGACTTTC,NA,TRBV28,NA,TRBJ2-6
CASSSGTGRAEAFF,TGTGCCAGCAGTTCCGGGACAGGGAGGGCTGAAGCTTTCTTT,NA,TRBV28,TRBD1,TRBJ1-1
CASSLRTSGYNEQFF,TGTGCCAGCAGCCTGCGGACTAGCGGCTACAATGAGCAGTTCTTC,once,TRBV11-3,TRBD2,TRBJ2-1
CASSLDQAADTQYF,TGCGCCAGCAGCTTGGACCAGGCTGCAGATACGCAGTATTTT,NA,TRBV5-1,NA,TRBJ2-3
CASSPGGEGYNEQFF,TGTGCCAGCAGCCCGGGCGGGGAGGGCTACAATGAGCAGTTCTTC,NA,TRBV4-2,TRBD2,TRBJ2-1
CASSPGQGWDTEAFF,TGCGCCAGCAGCCCGGGACAGGGGTGGGACACTGAAGCTTTCTTT,NA,TRBV5-1,TRBD1,TRBJ1-1
CASSEGGRSTEAFF,TGTGCCAGCAGTGAAGGGGGTCGGTCCACTGAAGCTTTCTTT,NA,TRBV2,NA,TRBJ1-1
CASSSPSAGGLDEQYF,TGTGCCAGCAGCTCGCCCTCGGCAGGGGGCCTGGACGAGCAGTACTTC,few,TRBV11-3,TRBD1,TRBJ2-7
CASSLGGGRQETQYF,TGCGCCAGCAGCTTGGGCGGGGGGCGCCAAGAGACCCAGTACTTC,few,TRBV5-1,TRBD2,TRBJ2-5
CASSLGSGVTDTQYF,TGTGCCAGCAGCTTAGGAAGCGGGGTCACAGATACGCAGTATTTT,NA,TRBV7-2,TRBD2,TRBJ2-3
CASSLVTLNTEAFF,TGTGCCAGCAGCTTAGTCACCCTAAACACTGAAGCTTTCTTT,NA,TRBV11-3,NA,TRBJ1-1
CASSSYLSGNTIYF,TGTGCCAGCAGCTCGTACCTCTCTGGAAACACCATATATTTT,NA,TRBV11-3,NA,TRBJ1-3
CASSLTETSYEQYF,TGTGCCAGCAGTTTGACAGAAACCTCCTACGAGCAGTACTTC,NA,TRBV28,NA,TRBJ2-7
CASSFGDFTDTQYF,TGTGCCAGCAGTTTCGGGGATTTCACAGATACGCAGTATTTT,NA,TRBV28,NA,TRBJ2-3
CASSPRASGGSYEQYF,TGCGCCAGCAGCCCGAGGGCTAGCGGGGGCTCCTACGAGCAGTACTTC,NA,TRBV4-1,TRBD2,TRBJ2-7
CASSLKNMNTEAFF,TGTGCCAGCAGTTTAAAGAACATGAACACTGAAGCTTTCTTT,NA,TRBV27,NA,TRBJ1-1
CASSLDSGKGNEQFF,TGTGCCAGCAGCTTGGATAGCGGGAAGGGAAATGAGCAGTTCTTC,NA,TRBV5-8,TRBD2,TRBJ2-1
CASSDGQSSTDTQYF,TGCGCCAGCAGTGACGGACAATCTAGCACAGATACGCAGTATTTT,NA,TRBV10-2,NA,TRBJ2-3
CASMQALADTQYF,TGTGCCAGCATGCAGGCCCTCGCAGATACGCAGTATTTT,NA,TRBV6-5,NA,TRBJ2-3
CASSKAADRGGNQPQHF,TGTGCCAGCAGCAAAGCTGCGGACAGGGGCGGCAATCAGCCCCAGCATTTT,NA,TRBV21-1,NA,TRBJ1-5
CASSTDRNTEAFF,TGTGCCAGTAGCACGGACAGAAACACTGAAGCTTTCTTT,NA,TRBV19,NA,TRBJ1-1
CASSAGTSGSNEQFF,TGTGCCAGCAGTGCCGGGACTAGCGGAAGCAATGAGCAGTTCTTC,NA,TRBV6-5,TRBD2,TRBJ2-1
CASSLSPTGGGDEKLFF,TGCGCCAGCAGCTTGAGCCCTACAGGGGGCGGGGATGAAAAACTGTTTTTT,NA,TRBV5-1,TRBD1,TRBJ1-4
CASSSLTSADHTDTQYF,TGTGCCAGCAGTTCACTGACTAGCGCGGACCACACAGATACGCAGTATTTT,few,TRBV11-2,TRBD2,TRBJ2-3
CAWSVARVRNSGNTIYF,TGTGCCTGGAGTGTAGCACGGGTTCGAAACTCTGGAAACACCATATATTTT,once,TRBV30,NA,TRBJ1-3
CASSQGDSNQPQHF,TGTGCCAGCAGCCAGGGGGATAGCAATCAGCCCCAGCATTTT,few,TRBV7-9,TRBD1,TRBJ1-5
CASSLAVFFFNEQFF,TGTGCCAGCAGCTTAGCAGTCTTCTTTTTCAATGAGCAGTTCTTC,NA,TRBV7-8,NA,TRBJ2-1
CASSRLAGVNEQFF,TGTGCCAGCTCTCGACTAGCGGGAGTAAATGAGCAGTTCTTC,NA,TRBV19,TRBD2,TRBJ2-1
CASRQGAGYNEQFF,TGTGCCAGTAGACAGGGGGCGGGCTACAATGAGCAGTTCTTC,NA,TRBV19,TRBD1,TRBJ2-1
CASSPWQETQYF,TGTGCCAGCAGCCCCTGGCAAGAGACCCAGTACTTC,NA,TRBV7-6,NA,TRBJ2-5
CASSQGSAGPRETQYF,TGCGCCAGCAGCCAAGGCTCGGCAGGCCCGCGGGAGACCCAGTACTTC,medium-sized,TRBV4-1,NA,TRBJ2-5
CASSEKKEGSFQETQYF,TGTGCCAGCAGTGAAAAGAAGGAGGGGTCATTCCAAGAGACCCAGTACTTC,NA,TRBV6-1,NA,TRBJ2-5
CASSLDRIGNEQFF,TGTGCCAGCAGCTTAGACAGGATAGGCAATGAGCAGTTCTTC,few,TRBV11-2,NA,TRBJ2-1
CASSLAAGNTGELFF,TGTGCCAGCAGCTTGGCGGCAGGGAACACCGGGGAGCTGTTTTTT,few,TRBV5-6,NA,TRBJ2-2
CASSPVRGATDSGANVLTF,TGTGCCAGCTCACCCGTTCGGGGGGCGACCGACTCTGGGGCCAACGTCCTGACTTTC,NA,TRBV18,NA,TRBJ2-6
CAWSSGLAGAEQFF,TGTGCCTGGAGTTCGGGACTAGCGGGAGCTGAGCAGTTCTTC,NA,TRBV30,TRBD2,TRBJ2-1
CASSYRRNTEAFF,TGTGCCAGCAGTTACAGGAGAAACACTGAAGCTTTCTTT,NA,TRBV27,NA,TRBJ1-1
CASSLRTSGYNEQFF,TGTGCCAGCAGCCTGCGGACTAGCGGCTACAATGAGCAGTTCTTC,NA,TRBV11-2,TRBD2,TRBJ2-1
CAWSQWAGGVSDTQYF,TGTGCCTGGAGTCAATGGGCGGGAGGGGTCTCAGATACGCAGTATTTT,few,TRBV30,TRBD2,TRBJ2-3
CASSPGSGSRNEQFF,TGCGCCAGCAGCCCCGGCAGCGGGAGTCGTAATGAGCAGTTCTTC,NA,TRBV4-1,TRBD2,TRBJ2-1
CASSPWTGRVEAQYF,TGCGCCAGCAGCCCATGGACAGGGCGCGTCGAGGCCCAGTACTTC,NA,TRBV4-1,TRBD1,TRBJ2-5
CASSSYGTSGRAGAGELFF,TGTGCCAGCAGCTCTTACGGGACTAGCGGGAGGGCCGGGGCCGGGGAGCTGTTTTTT,NA,TRBV7-8,TRBD2,TRBJ2-2
CASSLDGKGAFF,TGTGCCAGCAGCTTAGATGGGAAGGGGGCTTTCTTT,NA,TRBV11-2,NA,TRBJ1-1
CASSHYGTEAFF,TGTGCCAGCAGTCACTATGGAACTGAAGCTTTCTTT,NA,TRBV6-5,NA,TRBJ1-1
CASSQRISDQETQYF,TGTGCCAGCTCACAGCGGATTAGCGATCAAGAGACCCAGTACTTC,NA,TRBV18,NA,TRBJ2-5
CASSLAGTGGNTEAFF,TGTGCCAGCAGCTTAGCGGGGACTGGGGGAAACACTGAAGCTTTCTTT,NA,TRBV7-4,NA,TRBJ1-1
CASSATSGIPSYEQYF,TGTGCCAGCAGCGCGACTAGCGGGATCCCCTCCTACGAGCAGTACTTC,NA,TRBV11-3,TRBD2,TRBJ2-7
CASSPHDSTNEQFF,TGTGCCAGCAGCCCACATGACAGCACCAATGAGCAGTTCTTC,NA,TRBV11-2,NA,TRBJ2-1
CASSLARVRISTGNTEAFF,TGTGCCAGCAGCTTAGCGCGAGTTCGGATATCCACCGGGAACACTGAAGCTTTCTTT,NA,TRBV7-9,NA,TRBJ1-1